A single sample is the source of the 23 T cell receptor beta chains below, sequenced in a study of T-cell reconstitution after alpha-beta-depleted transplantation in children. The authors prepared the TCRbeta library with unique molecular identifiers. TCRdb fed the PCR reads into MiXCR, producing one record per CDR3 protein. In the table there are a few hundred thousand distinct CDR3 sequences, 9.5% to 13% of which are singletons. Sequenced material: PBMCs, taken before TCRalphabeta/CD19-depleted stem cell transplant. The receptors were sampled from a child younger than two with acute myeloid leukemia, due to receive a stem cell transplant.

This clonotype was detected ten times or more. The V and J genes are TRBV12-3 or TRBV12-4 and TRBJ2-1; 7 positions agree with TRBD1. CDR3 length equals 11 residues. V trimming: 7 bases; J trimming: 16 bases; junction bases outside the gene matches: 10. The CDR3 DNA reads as TGTGCCAGCAATCTCGACAGGGTGGTTTTCTTC. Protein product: CASNLDRVVFF.

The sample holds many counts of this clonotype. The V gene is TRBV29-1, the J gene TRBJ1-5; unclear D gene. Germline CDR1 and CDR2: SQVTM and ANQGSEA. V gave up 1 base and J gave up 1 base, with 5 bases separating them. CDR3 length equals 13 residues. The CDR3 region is CSVEVASNQPQHF. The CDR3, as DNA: TGCAGCGTTGAAGTCGCCAGCAATCAGCCCCAGCATTTT. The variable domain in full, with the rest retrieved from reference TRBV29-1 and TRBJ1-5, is SAVISQKPSRDICQRGTSLTIQCQVDSQVTMMFWYRQQPGQSLTLIATANQGSEATYESGFVIDKFPISRPNLTFSTLTVSNMSPEDSSIYLCSVEVASNQPQHFGDGTRLSIL.

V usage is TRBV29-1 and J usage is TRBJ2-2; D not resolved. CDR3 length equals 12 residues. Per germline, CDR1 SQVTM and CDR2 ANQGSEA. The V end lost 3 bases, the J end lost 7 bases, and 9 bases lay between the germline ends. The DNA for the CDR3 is TGCAGCGTTGATTCGGGCGACGGGGAGCTGTTTTTT. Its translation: CSVDSGDGELFF.

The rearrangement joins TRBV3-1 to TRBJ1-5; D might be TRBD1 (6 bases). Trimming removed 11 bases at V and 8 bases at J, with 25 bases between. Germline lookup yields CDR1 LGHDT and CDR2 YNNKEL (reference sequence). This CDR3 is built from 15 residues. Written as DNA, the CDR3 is TGTGCCTGCTGCGAGGGGTGGGGGGCTGGGAAGCCCCAGCATTTT. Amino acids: CACCEGWGAGKPQHF.

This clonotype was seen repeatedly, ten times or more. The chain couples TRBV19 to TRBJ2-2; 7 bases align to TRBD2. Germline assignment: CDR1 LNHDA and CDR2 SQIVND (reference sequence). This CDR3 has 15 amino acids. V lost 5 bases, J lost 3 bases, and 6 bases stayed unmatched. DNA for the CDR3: TGTGCCAGTAGTCCGACTAGCTTCGACACCGGGGAGCTGTTTTTT. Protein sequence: CASSPTSFDTGELFF.

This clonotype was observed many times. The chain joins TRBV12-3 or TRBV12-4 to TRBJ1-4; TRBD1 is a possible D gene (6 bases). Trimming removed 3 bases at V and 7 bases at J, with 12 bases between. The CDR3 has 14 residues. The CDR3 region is CASSFFRGGEKLFF. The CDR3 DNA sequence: TGTGCCAGCAGTTTCTTCAGAGGGGGTGAAAAACTGTTTTTT.

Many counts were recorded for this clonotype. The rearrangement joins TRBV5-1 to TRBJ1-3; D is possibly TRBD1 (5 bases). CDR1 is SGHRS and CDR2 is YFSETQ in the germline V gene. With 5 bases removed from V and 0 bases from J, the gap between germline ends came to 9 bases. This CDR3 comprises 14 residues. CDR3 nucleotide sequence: TGCGCCAGCAGGAGAGACAGCTCTGGAAACACCATATATTTT. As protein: CASRRDSSGNTIYF. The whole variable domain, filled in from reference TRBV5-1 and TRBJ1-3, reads KAGVTQTPRYLIKTRGQQVTLSCSPISGHRSVSWYQQTPGQGLQFLFEYFSETQRNKGNFPGRFSGRQFSNSRSEMNVSTLELGDSALYLCASRRDSSGNTIYFGEGSWLTVV.

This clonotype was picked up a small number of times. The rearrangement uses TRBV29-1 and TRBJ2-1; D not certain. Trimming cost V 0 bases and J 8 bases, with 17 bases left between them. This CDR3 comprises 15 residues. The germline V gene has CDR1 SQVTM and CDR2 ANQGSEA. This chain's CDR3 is CSVEEDPLYEDEQFF. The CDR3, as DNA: TGCAGCGTTGAAGAGGACCCACTATACGAAGATGAGCAGTTCTTC.

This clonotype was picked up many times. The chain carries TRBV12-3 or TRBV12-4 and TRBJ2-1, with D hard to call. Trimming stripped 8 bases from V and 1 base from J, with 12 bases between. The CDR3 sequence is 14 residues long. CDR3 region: CASVGGKSYNEQFF. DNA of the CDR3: TGTGCCAGCGTCGGTGGGAAGTCCTACAATGAGCAGTTCTTC.

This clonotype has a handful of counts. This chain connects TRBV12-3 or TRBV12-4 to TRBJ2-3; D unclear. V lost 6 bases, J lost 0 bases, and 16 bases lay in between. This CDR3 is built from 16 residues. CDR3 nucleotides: TGTGCCAGCAGAACCAGGCCCGGAATCAGCACAGATACGCAGTATTTT. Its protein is CASRTRPGISTDTQYF.

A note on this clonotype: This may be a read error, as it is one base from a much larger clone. CDR3 nucleotide sequence: TGTGCCAGCTCGAGTCTGACGGACGATGAGCAGTTCTTC. It specifies CASSSLTDDEQFF. The chain combines TRBV18 with TRBJ2-1; D unresolved. V was shortened by 6 bases and J by 8 bases, with 14 bases between the two germline ends. Germline V gives CDR1 KGHSH, CDR2 LQKENI. CDR3 length: 13 residues.

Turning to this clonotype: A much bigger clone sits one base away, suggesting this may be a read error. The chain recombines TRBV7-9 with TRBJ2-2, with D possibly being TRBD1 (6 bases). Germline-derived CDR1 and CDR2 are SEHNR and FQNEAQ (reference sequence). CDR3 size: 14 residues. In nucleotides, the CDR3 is TGTGCCAACAGCCAGGGACATCCAACCGGGGAGCTGTTTTTT. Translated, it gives CANSQGHPTGELFF.

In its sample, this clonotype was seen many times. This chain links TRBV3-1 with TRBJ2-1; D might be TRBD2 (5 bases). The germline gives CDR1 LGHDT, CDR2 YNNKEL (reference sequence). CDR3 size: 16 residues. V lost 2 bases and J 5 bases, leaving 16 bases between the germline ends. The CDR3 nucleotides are TGTGCCAGCAGCCAATGGAATACCCTAGCCCACAATGAGCAGTTCTTC. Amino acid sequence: CASSQWNTLAHNEQFF.

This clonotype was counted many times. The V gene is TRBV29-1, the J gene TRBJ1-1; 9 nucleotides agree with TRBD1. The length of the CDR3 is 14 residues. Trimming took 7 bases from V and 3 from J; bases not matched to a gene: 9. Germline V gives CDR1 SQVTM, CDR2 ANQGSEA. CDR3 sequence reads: CSAGGTGTHTEAFF. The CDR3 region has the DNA TGCAGCGCCGGCGGGACAGGGACCCACACTGAAGCTTTCTTT.

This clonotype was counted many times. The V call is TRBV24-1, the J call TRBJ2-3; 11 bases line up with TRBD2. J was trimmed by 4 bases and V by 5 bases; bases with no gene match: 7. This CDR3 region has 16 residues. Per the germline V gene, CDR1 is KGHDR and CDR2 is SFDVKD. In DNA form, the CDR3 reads TGTGCCACCAGTGGCTCTAGCGGGAGGAATGCAGATACGCAGTATTTT. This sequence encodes CATSGSSGRNADTQYF.

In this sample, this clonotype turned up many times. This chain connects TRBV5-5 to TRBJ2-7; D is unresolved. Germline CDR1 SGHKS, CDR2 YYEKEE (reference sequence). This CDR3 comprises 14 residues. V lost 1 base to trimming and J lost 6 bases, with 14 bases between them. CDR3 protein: CASSLSLEYSEQYF. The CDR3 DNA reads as TGTGCCAGCAGCTTGAGCCTAGAGTACTCCGAGCAGTACTTC.

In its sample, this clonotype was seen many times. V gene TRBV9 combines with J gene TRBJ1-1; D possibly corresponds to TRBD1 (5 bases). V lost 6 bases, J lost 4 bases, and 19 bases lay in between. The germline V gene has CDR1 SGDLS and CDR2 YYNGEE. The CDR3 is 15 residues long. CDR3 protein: CASTTSPGGGTEAFF. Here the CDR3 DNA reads TGTGCCAGCACCACCTCTCCCGGGGGGGGCACTGAAGCTTTCTTT.

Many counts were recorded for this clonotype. CDR3 nucleotide sequence: TGTGCCAGCAGCCCCTCTTTTCGGCCCCAGCATTTT. Its protein product is CASSPSFRPQHF. This chain joins TRBV6-2 or TRBV6-3 and TRBJ1-5; no clear D. V was clipped by 6 bases and J by 9 bases, with 12 bases between them. The CDR3 extends over 12 amino acids. Germline CDR1 is MNHEY and CDR2 is SVGEGT.

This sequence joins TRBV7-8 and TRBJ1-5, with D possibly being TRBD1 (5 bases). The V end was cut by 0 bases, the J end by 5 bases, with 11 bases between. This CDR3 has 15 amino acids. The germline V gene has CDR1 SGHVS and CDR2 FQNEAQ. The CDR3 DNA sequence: TGTGCCAGCAGCTTAGCGTACCAGGGACATCAGCCCCAGCATTTT. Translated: CASSLAYQGHQPQHF.

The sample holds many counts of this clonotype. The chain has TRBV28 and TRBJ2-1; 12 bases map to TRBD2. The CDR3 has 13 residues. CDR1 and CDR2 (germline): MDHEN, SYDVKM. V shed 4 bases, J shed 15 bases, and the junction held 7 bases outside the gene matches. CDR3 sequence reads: CASSWTSGIIWFF. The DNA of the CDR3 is TGTGCCAGCAGTTGGACTAGCGGGATCATATGGTTCTTC.

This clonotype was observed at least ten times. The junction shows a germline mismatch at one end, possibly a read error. This chain's CDR3 is CASSKDVRGRYQETQYF. The CDR3 DNA sequence: TGCGCCAGCAGCAAAGATGTACGCGGGAGGTACCAAGAGACCCAGTACTTC. The chain links TRBV4-1 to TRBJ2-5, with 8 bases matching TRBD2. The CDR3 totals 17 residues. Germline V CDR1 and CDR2: MGHRA, YSYEKL.

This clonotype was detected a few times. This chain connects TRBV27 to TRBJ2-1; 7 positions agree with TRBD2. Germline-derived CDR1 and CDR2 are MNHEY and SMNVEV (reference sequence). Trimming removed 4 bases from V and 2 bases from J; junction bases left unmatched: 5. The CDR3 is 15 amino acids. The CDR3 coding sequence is TGTGCCAGCAGTTGGGGGGGGGTCCCCTACAATGAGCAGTTCTTC. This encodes CASSWGGVPYNEQFF.

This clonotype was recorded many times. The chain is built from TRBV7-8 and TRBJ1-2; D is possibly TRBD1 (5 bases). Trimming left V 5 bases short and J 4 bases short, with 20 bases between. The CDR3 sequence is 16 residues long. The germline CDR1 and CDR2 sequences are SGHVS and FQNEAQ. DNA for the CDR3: TGTGCCAGCAGCCGGACGAATTTCCAACAGGCCTATGGCTACACCTTC. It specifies CASSRTNFQQAYGYTF.